This T cell receptor (beta chain) was sequenced for a study of blood T cell repertoires in COVID-19. As for the study in general: Samples taken during acute and convalescent COVID-19 were collected in the United States, Italy and Spain.

The germline V and J ends were trimmed by 2 bases and 2 bases, with 14 bases remaining between them. Germline CDR1 and CDR2: MNHNS and SASEGT. The CDR3 is 16 amino acids. Sequencing used immunoSEQ multiplex PCR; TCRdb keeps in-frame clones, though not all of them. The table records about 480,000 clones, approximately 90% of them present only once. The rearrangement joins TRBV6-1 to TRBJ2-3; D perhaps matches TRBD1 (6 bases). This clonotype originated in a woman aged 25 to 39 with acute or convalescent COVID-19. Sample: peripheral blood. The DNA for the CDR3 is TGTGCCAGCAGTGAACGGGCCAGGGGTGTCACAGATACGCAGTATTTT. This codes for CASSERARGVTDTQYF.